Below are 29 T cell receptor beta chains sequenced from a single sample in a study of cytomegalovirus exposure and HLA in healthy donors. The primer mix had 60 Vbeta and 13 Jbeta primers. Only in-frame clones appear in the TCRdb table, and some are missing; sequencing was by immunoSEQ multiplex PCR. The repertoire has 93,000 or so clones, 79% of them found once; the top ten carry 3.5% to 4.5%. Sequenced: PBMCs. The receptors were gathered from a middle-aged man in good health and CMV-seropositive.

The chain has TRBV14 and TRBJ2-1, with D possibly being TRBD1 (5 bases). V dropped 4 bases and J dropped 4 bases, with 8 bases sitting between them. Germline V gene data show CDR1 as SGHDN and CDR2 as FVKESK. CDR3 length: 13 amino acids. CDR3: CASSRDRYNEQFF. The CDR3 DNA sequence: TGTGCCAGCAGCCGCGACAGATACAATGAGCAGTTCTTC. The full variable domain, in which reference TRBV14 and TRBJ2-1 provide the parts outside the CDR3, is EAGVTQFPSHSVIEKGQTVTLRCDPISGHDNLYWYRRVMGKEIKFLLHFVKESKQDESGMPNNRFLAERTGGTYSTLKVQPAELEDSGVYFCASSRDRYNEQFFGPGTRLTVL.

The chain's CDR3 is CASSLKSDGGGEQFF. The CDR3 DNA follows: TGCGCCAGCAGTCTAAAATCAGACGGCGGGGGTGAGCAGTTCTTC. The chain uses TRBV23-1 and TRBJ2-1; 7 positions agree with TRBD2. TRBV23-1 is given ORF status, its function remaining uncertain. This CDR3 region has 15 residues. V trimming: 4 bases; J trimming: 9 bases; junction bases outside the gene matches: 12.

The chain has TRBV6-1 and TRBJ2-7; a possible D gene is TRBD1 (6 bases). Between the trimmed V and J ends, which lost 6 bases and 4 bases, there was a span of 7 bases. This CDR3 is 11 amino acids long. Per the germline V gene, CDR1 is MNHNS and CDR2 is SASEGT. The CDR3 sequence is CASRGQYEQYF. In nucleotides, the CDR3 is TGTGCCAGCAGAGGACAGTACGAGCAGTACTTC.

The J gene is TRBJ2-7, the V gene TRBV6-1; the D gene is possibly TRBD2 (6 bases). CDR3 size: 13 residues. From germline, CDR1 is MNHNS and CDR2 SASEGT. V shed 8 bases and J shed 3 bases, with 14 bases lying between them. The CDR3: CASAGILGYEQYF. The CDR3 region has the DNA TGTGCCAGCGCGGGAATACTGGGCTACGAGCAGTACTTC.

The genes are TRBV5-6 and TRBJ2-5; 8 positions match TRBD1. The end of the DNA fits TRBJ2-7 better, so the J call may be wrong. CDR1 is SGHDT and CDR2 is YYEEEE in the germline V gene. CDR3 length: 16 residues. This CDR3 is CASSGLRDRSTYEQYF. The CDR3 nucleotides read TGTGCCAGCAGCGGACTCCGGGACAGGTCTACCTACGAGCAGTACTTC.

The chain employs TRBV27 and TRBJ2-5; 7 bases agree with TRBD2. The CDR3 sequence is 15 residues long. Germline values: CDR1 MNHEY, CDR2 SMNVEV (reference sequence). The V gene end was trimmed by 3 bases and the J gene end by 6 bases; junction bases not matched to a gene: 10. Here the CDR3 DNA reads TGTGCCAGCAGTTTTGTGGGAGGGCCATTAAAGACCCAGTACTTC. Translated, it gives CASSFVGGPLKTQYF.

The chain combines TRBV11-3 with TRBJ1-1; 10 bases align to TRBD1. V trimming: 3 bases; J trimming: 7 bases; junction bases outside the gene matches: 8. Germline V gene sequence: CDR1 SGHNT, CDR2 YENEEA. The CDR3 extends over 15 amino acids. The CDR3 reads CASSLSGQGSDEAFF. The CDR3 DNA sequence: TGTGCCAGCAGCTTGTCGGGACAGGGGTCCGATGAAGCTTTCTTT.

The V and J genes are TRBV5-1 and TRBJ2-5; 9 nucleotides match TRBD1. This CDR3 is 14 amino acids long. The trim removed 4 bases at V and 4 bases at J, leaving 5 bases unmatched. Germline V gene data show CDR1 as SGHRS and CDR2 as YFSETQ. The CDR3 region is CASSRPTGGETQYF. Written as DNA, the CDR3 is TGCGCCAGCAGCCGGCCGACAGGGGGAGAGACCCAGTACTTC. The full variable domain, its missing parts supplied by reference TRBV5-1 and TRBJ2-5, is KAGVTQTPRYLIKTRGQQVTLSCSPISGHRSVSWYQQTPGQGLQFLFEYFSETQRNKGNFPGRFSGRQFSNSRSEMNVSTLELGDSALYLCASSRPTGGETQYFGPGTRLLVL.

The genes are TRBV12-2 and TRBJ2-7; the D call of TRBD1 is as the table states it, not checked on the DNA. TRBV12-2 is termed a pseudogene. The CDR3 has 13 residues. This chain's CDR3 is CAGSFGTSYEQYF. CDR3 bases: TGTGCAGGATCTTTCGGGACATCATACGAGCAGTACTTC.

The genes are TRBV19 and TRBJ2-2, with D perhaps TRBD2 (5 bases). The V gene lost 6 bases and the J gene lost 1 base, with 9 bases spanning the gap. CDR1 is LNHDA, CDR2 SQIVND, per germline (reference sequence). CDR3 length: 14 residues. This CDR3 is CASRWERNTGELFF. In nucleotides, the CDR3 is TGTGCCAGTAGGTGGGAGAGGAACACCGGGGAGCTGTTTTTT.

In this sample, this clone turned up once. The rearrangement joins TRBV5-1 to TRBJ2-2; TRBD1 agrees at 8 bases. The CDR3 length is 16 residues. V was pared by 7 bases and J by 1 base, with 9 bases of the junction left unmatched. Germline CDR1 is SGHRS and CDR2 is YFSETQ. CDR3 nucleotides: TGCGCCAGCCGTCGACAGGGGCAGGGGAACACCGGGGAGCTGTTTTTT. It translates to CASRRQGQGNTGELFF.

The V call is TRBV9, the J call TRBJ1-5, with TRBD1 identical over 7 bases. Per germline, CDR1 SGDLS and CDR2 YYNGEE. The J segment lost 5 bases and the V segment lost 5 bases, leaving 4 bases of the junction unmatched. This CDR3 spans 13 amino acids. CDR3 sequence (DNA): TGTGCCAGCAGTGGTGGGACAGATCAGCCCCAGCATTTT. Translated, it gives CASSGGTDQPQHF.

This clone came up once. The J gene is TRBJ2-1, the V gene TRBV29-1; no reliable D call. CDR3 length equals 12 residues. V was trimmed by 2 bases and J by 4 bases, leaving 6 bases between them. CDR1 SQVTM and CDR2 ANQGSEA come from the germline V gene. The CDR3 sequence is CSVETDYNEQFF. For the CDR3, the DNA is TGCAGCGTTGAAACAGATTACAATGAGCAGTTCTTC.

The CDR3 DNA reads as TGTGCCAGCTCACTGGAGACAGGGAACACCGGGGAGCTGTTTTTT. Translating gives CASSLETGNTGELFF. The genes are TRBV18 and TRBJ2-2; TRBD1 is a possible D gene (6 bases). This CDR3 is built from 15 residues. Germline V gives CDR1 KGHSH, CDR2 LQKENI. Trimming cost V 4 bases and J 1 base, with 10 bases left between them.

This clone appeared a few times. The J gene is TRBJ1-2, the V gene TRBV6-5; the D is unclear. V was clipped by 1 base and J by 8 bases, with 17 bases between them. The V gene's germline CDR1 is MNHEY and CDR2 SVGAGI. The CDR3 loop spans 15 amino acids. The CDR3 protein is CASSYFTTEIEGYTF. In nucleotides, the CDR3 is TGTGCCAGCAGTTACTTTACGACTGAAATTGAGGGCTACACCTTC.

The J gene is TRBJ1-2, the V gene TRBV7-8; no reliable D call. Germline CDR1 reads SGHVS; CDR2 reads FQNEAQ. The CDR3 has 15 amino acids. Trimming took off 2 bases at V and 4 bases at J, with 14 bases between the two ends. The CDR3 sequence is CASSLLLRRGYGYTF. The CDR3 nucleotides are TGTGCCAGCAGCTTATTGCTAAGACGCGGCTATGGCTACACCTTC.

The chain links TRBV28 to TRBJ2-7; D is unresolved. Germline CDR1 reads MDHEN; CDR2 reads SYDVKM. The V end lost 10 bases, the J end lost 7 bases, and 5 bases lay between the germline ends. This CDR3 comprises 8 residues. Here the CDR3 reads CATGEQYF. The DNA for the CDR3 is TGTGCCACCGGGGAGCAGTACTTC. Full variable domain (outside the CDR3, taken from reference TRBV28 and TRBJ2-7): DVKVTQSSRYLVKRTGEKVFLECVQDMDHENMFWYRQDPGLGLRLIYFSYDVKMKEKGDIPEGYSVSREKKERFSLILESASTNQTSMYLCATGEQYFGPGTRLTVT.

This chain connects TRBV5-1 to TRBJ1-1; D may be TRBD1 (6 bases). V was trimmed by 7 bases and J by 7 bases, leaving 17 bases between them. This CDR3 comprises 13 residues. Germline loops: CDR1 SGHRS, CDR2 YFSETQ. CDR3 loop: CASREGGGNEAFF. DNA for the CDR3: TGCGCCAGCCGCGAGGGAGGGGGAAATGAAGCTTTCTTT.

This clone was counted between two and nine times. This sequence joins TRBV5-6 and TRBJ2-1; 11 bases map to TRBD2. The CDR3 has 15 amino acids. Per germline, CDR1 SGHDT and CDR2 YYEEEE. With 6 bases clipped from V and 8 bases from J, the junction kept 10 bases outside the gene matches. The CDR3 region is CASTVAGGSGDEQFF. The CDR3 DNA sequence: TGTGCCAGCACCGTAGCGGGAGGGTCTGGGGATGAGCAGTTCTTC.

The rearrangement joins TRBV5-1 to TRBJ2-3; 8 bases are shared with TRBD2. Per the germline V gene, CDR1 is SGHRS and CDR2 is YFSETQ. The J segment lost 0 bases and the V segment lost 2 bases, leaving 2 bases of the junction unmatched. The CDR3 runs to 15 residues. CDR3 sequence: CASSLASGSTDTQYF. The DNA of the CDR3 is TGCGCCAGCAGCTTAGCTAGCGGGAGCACAGATACGCAGTATTTT.

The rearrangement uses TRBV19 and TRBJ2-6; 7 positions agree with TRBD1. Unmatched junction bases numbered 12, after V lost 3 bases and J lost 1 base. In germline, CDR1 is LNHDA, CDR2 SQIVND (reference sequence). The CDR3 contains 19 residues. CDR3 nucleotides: TGTGCCAGTAGTATCCCGACAGGGTCGAGGTTTTCTGGGGCCAACGTCCTGACTTTC. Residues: CASSIPTGSRFSGANVLTF.

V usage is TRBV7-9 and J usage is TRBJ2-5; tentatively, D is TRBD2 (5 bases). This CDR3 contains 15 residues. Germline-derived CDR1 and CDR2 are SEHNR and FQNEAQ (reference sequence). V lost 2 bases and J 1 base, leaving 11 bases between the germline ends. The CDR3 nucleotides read TGTGCCAGCAGCTTACAAGGCGGGTTCCAAGAGACCCAGTACTTC. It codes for CASSLQGGFQETQYF.

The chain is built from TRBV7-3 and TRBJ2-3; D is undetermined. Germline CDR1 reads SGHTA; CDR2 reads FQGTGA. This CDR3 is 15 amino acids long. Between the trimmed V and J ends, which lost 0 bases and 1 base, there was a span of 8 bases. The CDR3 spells CASSLTLGGTDTQYF. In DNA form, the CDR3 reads TGTGCCAGCAGCTTAACCTTAGGAGGCACAGATACGCAGTATTTT.

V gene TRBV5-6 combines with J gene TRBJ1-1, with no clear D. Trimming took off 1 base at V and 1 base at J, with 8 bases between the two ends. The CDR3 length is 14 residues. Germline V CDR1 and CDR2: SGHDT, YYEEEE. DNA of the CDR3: TGTGCCAGCAGCTTGAGCGGGTGGAACACTGAAGCTTTCTTT. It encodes CASSLSGWNTEAFF. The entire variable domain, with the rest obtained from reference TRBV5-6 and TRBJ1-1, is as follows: DAGVTQSPTHLIKTRGQQVTLRCSPKSGHDTVSWYQQALGQGPQFIFQYYEEEERQRGNFPDRFSGHQFPNYSSELNVNALLLGDSALYLCASSLSGWNTEAFFGQGTRLTVV.

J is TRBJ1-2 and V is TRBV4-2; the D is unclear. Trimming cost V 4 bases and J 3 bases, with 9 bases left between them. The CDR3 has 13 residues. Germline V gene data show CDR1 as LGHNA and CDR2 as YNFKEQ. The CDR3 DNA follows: TGTGCCAGCAGCCCTGTGGCAGACTATGGCTACACCTTC. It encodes CASSPVADYGYTF.

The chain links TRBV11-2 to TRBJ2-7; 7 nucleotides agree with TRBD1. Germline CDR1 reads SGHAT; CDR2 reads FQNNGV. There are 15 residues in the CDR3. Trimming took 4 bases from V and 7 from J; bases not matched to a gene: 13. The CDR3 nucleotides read TGTGCCAGCAGCTCCCGGACAGGACTGAGGTATGAGCAGTACTTC. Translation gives CASSSRTGLRYEQYF.

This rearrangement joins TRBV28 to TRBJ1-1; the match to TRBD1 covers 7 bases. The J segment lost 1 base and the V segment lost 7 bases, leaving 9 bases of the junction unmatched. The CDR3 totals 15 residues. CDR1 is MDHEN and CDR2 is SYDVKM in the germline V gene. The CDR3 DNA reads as TGTGCCAGCAAGATACCGGGACAGCAGAACACTGAAGCTTTCTTT. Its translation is CASKIPGQQNTEAFF.

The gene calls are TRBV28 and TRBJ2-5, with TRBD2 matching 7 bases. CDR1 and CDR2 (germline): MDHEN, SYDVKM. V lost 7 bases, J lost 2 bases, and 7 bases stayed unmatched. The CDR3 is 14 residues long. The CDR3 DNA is TGTGCCAGCAATAGAGGCGGGAGACAAGAGACCCAGTACTTC. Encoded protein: CASNRGGRQETQYF.

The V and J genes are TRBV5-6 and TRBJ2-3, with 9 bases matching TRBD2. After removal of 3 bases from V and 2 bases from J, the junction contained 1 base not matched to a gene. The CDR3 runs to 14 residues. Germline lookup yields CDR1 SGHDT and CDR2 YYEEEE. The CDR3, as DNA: TGTGCCAGCAGCTCTAGCGGGAACACAGATACGCAGTATTTT. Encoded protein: CASSSSGNTDTQYF.